This TCR beta chain was recorded in a study of cytomegalovirus exposure and HLA in healthy donors. CDR1 MDHEN and CDR2 SYDVKM come from the germline V gene. V was trimmed by 1 base and J by 2 bases, leaving 6 bases between them. The CDR3 totals 13 residues. PCR primers comprised 60 Vbeta and 13 Jbeta primers. Sequencing used immunoSEQ multiplex PCR; TCRdb keeps in-frame clones, though not all of them. Of over 150,000 clones in the sample, approximately 79% are singletons; the top ten hold approximately 2%. The sample was PBMCs. V is TRBV28 and J is TRBJ2-7; D gene unclear. The clonotype originates from a man aged 40-49 years in good health and CMV-seronegative. The CDR3 region is CASSLSVPYEQYF. CDR3 nucleotide sequence: TGTGCCAGCAGTTTATCGGTCCCCTACGAGCAGTACTTC.